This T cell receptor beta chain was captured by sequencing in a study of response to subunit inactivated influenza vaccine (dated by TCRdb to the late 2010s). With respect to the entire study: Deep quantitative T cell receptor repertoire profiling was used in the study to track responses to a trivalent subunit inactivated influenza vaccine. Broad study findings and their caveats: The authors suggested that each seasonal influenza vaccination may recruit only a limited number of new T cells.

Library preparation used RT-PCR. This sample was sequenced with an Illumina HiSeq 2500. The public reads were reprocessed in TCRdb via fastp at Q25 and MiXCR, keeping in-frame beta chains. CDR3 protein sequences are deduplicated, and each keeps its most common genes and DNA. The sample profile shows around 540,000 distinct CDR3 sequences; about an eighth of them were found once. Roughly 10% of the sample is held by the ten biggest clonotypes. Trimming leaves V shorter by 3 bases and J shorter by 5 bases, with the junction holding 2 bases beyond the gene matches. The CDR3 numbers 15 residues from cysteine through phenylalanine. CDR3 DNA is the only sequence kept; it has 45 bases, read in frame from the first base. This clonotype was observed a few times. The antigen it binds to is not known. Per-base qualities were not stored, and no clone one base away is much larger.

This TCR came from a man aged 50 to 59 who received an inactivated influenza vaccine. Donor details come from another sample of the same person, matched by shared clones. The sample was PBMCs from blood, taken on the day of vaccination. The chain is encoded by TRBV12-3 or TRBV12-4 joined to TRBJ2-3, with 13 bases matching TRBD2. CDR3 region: CASSFTSGGGDTQYF. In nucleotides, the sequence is TGTGCCAGCAGTTTCACTAGCGGGGGGGGAGATACGCAGTATTTT.